This T cell receptor beta chain emerged from a study of blood T cell repertoires in COVID-19. The overall study: Samples representing acute and convalescent COVID-19 were sourced from the United States, Italy and Spain. T cells, B-cell-depleted T cells, or PBMCs supplied cDNA or gDNA.

In the authors' methods: Estimation of nucleated cell counts relied on the amplification of reference gene primers. The table came from immunoSEQ multiplex PCR; TCRdb's copy has only in-frame clones and leaves some out. V and J calls plus clone size are reproduced from that table; the DNA served to infer D and trimming. Found here are over 200,000 clones, roughly nine tenths of them singletons; the top ten hold 1.2%. Participant reports of clinical history set cohort assignment. Germline CDR1 SGHRS, CDR2 YFSETQ. The length of the CDR3 is 14 residues. Deletions cut 1 base from V and 6 bases from J, with 12 bases between.

Sequenced sample: PBMCs or T cells enriched from blood (not recorded which). This clonotype was obtained from a human donor in a cohort exposed to, infected with or recovered from COVID-19 (not recorded which). The donor label of this sample is uncertain. This chain uses TRBV5-1 with TRBJ2-3, with a tentative D call TRBD2 (6 bases). DNA of the CDR3: TGCGCCAGCAGCTTGAACAGGAGGGCTGATACGCAGTATTTT. Its protein product is CASSLNRRADTQYF. Looking up the rest from reference TRBV5-1 and TRBJ2-3 gives the full variable domain: KAGVTQTPRYLIKTRGQQVTLSCSPISGHRSVSWYQQTPGQGLQFLFEYFSETQRNKGNFPGRFSGRQFSNSRSEMNVSTLELGDSALYLCASSLNRRADTQYFGPGTRLTVL.